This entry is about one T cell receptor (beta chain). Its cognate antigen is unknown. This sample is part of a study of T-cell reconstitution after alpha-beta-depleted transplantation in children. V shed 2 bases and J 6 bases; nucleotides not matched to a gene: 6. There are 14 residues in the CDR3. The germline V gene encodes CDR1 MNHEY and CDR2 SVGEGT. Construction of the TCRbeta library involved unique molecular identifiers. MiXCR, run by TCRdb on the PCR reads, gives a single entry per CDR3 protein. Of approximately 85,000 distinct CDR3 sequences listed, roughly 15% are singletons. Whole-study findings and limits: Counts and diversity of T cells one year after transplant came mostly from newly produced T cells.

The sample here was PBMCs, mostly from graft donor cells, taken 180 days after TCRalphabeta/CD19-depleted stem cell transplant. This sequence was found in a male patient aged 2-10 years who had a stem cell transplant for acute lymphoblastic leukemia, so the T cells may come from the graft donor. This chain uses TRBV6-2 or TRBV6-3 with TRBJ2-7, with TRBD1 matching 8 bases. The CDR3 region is CASSYKGQVGEQYF. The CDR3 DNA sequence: TGTGCCAGCAGTTACAAGGGACAGGTCGGCGAGCAGTACTTC.